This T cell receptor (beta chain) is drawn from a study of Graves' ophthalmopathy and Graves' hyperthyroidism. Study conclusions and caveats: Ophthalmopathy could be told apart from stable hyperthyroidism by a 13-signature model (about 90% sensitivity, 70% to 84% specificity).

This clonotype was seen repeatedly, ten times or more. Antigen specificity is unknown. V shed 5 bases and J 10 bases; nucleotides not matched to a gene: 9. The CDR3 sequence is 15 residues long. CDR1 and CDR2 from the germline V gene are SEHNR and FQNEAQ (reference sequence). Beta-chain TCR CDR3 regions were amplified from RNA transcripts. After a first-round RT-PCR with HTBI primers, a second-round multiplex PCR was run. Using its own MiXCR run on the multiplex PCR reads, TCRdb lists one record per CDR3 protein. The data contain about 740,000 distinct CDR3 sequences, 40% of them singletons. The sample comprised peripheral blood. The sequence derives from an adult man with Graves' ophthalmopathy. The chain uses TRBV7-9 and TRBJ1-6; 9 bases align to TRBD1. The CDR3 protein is CASSPGDRARSPLHF. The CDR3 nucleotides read TGTGCCAGCAGCCCTGGGGACAGGGCTAGATCACCCCTCCACTTT.